This TCR beta chain was identified in a study of blood T cell repertoires in COVID-19. Study-level background: Acute and convalescent COVID-19 specimens originated in the United States, Italy and Spain. The cDNA or gDNA used as material had been derived from T cells, B-cell-depleted T cells, or PBMCs.

Source study methods: Amplifying reference gene primers gave estimates of nucleated cell counts. Clones were read by immunoSEQ multiplex PCR, and TCRdb kept only the in-frame ones, dropping some. D and trimming come from the DNA, and the V and J calls and clone size come from that table. This table has approximately 270,000 clones, 88% appearing once. Sequencing used peripheral blood. The receptor comes from a woman aged 25 to 39 with COVID-19, enrolled during active disease.

The chain's CDR3 is CASSQLVTSGREETQYF. The CDR3 nucleotides are TGTGCCAGCAGCCAATTAGTAACTAGCGGGAGGGAAGAGACCCAGTACTTC. The rearrangement links TRBV14 to TRBJ2-5; 13 bases are a match to TRBD2. Looked up from germline, CDR1 is SGHDN and CDR2 is FVKESK. The CDR3 has 17 residues. Trimming took 2 bases from V and 3 from J; bases not matched to a gene: 6.